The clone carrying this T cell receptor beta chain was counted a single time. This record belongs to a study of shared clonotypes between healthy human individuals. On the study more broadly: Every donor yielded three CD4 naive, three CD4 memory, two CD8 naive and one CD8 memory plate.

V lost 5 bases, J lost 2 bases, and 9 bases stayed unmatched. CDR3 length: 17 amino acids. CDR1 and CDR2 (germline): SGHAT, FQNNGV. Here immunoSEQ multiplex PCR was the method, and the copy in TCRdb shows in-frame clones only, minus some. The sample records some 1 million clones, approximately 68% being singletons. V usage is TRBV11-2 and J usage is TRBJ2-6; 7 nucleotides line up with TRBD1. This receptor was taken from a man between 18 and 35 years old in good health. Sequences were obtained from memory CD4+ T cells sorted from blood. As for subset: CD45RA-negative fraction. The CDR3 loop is CASSRLTGAAGANVLTF. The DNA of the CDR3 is TGTGCCAGCAGCCGATTAACAGGGGCGGCTGGGGCCAACGTCCTGACTTTC.